The 18 T cell receptor beta chains in this list originate from one sample, sequenced in a study of cytomegalovirus exposure and HLA in healthy donors. With 60 Vbeta and 13 Jbeta primers, the PCR was carried out. Some clones are missing from TCRdb's copy, which holds only in-frame ones; the method was immunoSEQ multiplex PCR. The sample holds some 84,000 clones, more than 70% seen once. The sequenced sample consisted of PBMCs. The receptors derive from a male donor in good health and CMV-seropositive.

V gene TRBV5-4 combines with J gene TRBJ2-7, with 10 bases identical to TRBD2. CDR3 length: 15 amino acids. J gave up 2 bases and V 4 bases, and 6 bases lay outside the gene matches. Germline loops: CDR1 SGHNT, CDR2 YYREEE (reference sequence). CDR3: CASSARLAGPYEQYF. Written as DNA, the CDR3 is TGTGCCAGCAGCGCCAGACTAGCGGGCCCCTACGAGCAGTACTTC.

V usage is TRBV5-4 and J usage is TRBJ2-2; the match to TRBD2 covers 11 bases. The CDR3 is 16 residues long. From germline, CDR1 is SGHNT and CDR2 YYREEE (reference sequence). V lost 5 bases to trimming and J lost 4 bases; unmatched junction nucleotides: 7. As DNA, the CDR3 is TGTGCCAGCAGAGGAACTAGCGGGAGCCCCACCGGGGAGCTGTTTTTT. It specifies CASRGTSGSPTGELFF.

The chain couples TRBV4-1 to TRBJ2-3, with D perhaps matching TRBD2 (5 bases). CDR3 length: 16 amino acids. Germline CDR1 is MGHRA and CDR2 is YSYEKL. V was pared by 4 bases and J by 0 bases, with 14 bases between. CDR3 region: CASSPLLGTSTDTQYF. The CDR3 nucleotides read TGCGCCAGCAGCCCTCTACTAGGAACTAGCACAGATACGCAGTATTTT.

This clone appeared a few times. This rearrangement joins TRBV10-3 to TRBJ2-1; 14 bases are shared with TRBD2. Germline V gene lookup returns CDR1 ENHRY and CDR2 SYGVKD. V lost 3 bases to trimming and J lost 3 bases; unmatched junction nucleotides: 16. The CDR3 runs to 21 residues. CDR3 protein: CAISDPTATSGRALVYNEQFF. As DNA, the CDR3 is TGTGCCATCAGTGACCCTACCGCGACTAGCGGGAGGGCCTTGGTCTACAATGAGCAGTTCTTC.

This clone was recorded a few times. The rearrangement joins TRBV7-9 to TRBJ2-7; 8 bases fit TRBD1. CDR1 and CDR2 (germline): SEHNR, FQNEAQ (reference sequence). CDR3 length: 15 residues. The V gene end was trimmed by 5 bases and the J gene end by 2 bases; junction bases not matched to a gene: 8. In nucleotides, the CDR3 is TGTGCCAGCAGCGCAAAGGACAGGGTAGCCTACGAGCAGTACTTC. It encodes CASSAKDRVAYEQYF.

The chain combines TRBV25-1 with TRBJ2-3; 8 bases align to TRBD2. V was clipped by 6 bases and J by 1 base; unmatched bases: 9. CDR3 length equals 16 residues. In germline, CDR1 is MGHDK, CDR2 SYGVNS. In DNA, the CDR3 is TGTGCCAGCAGGGAGAGGGCTAGCGGGCGCACAGATACGCAGTATTTT. As protein: CASRERASGRTDTQYF.

This clone was picked up many times. This chain connects TRBV2 to TRBJ1-1; D is uncertain. V gave up 7 bases and J gave up 1 base, with 10 bases separating them. The CDR3 is 13 residues long. Germline CDR1 and CDR2: SNHLY and FYNNEI. This chain's CDR3 is CASTVGENTEAFF. The DNA for the CDR3 is TGTGCCAGCACAGTTGGAGAGAACACTGAAGCTTTCTTT.

This clone showed up just once. The genes are TRBV5-1 and TRBJ1-2; 7 nucleotides agree with TRBD1. CDR3 size: 13 residues. Losses at the gene ends were 3 bases for V and 8 bases for J; bases not matched to a gene: 7. Germline CDR1 reads SGHRS; CDR2 reads YFSETQ. The CDR3 DNA follows: TGCGCCAGCAGCTCTTCAGGGGGTTGGGGCTACACCTTC. It encodes CASSSSGGWGYTF.

This chain uses TRBV19 with TRBJ1-2, with TRBD1 identical over 10 bases. The CDR3 runs 15 residues. CDR1 and CDR2 from the germline V gene are LNHDA and SQIVND (reference sequence). The trim removed 6 bases at V and 4 bases at J, leaving 8 bases unmatched. The DNA for the CDR3 is TGTGCCAGTAGCCTGGGACAGGGGCACGTCTATGGCTACACCTTC. Its protein product is CASSLGQGHVYGYTF.

V usage is TRBV7-2 and J usage is TRBJ2-7; 9 bases match TRBD2. The J segment lost 7 bases and the V segment lost 6 bases, leaving 7 bases of the junction unmatched. In germline, CDR1 is SGHTA, CDR2 FQGNSA. There are 13 residues in the CDR3. Written as DNA, the CDR3 is TGTGCCAGCAGACCAGCGGGAGGTGGAGAGCAGTACTTC. This translates into CASRPAGGGEQYF. Combining the CDR3 with reference TRBV7-2 and TRBJ2-7 gives the whole variable domain GAGVSQSPSNKVTEKGKDVELRCDPISGHTALYWYRQSLGQGLEFLIYFQGNSAPDKSGLPSDRFSAERTGGSVSTLTIQRTQQEDSAVYLCASRPAGGGEQYFGPGTRLTVT.

The V call is TRBV20-1, the J call TRBJ1-2, with D unclear. This CDR3 comprises 10 residues. Germline V gene data show CDR1 as DFQATT and CDR2 as SNEGSKA (reference sequence). Trimming removed 6 bases from V and 7 bases from J, with 9 bases in between. In nucleotides, the CDR3 is TGCAGTGCCTCTCTTAGTGGCTACACCTTC. As protein: CSASLSGYTF.

V is TRBV5-1 and J is TRBJ2-1; D is possibly TRBD2 (5 bases). The ends were cut back, 0 bases at V and 10 bases at J, with 11 bases in the middle. The CDR3 runs to 13 residues. Germline values: CDR1 SGHRS, CDR2 YFSETQ. DNA of the CDR3: TGCGCCAGCAGCTTGGTGGCTAGCTGGGAGCAGTTCTTC. This codes for CASSLVASWEQFF.

The CDR3, as DNA: TGTGCCAGCAGCCAACAGGGGGCGGGAGAGCAGTACTTC. Protein product: CASSQQGAGEQYF. The chain carries TRBV2 and TRBJ2-7; TRBD1 aligns across 9 bases. The CDR3 covers 13 residues. J lost 7 bases, V lost 6 bases, and 7 bases had no gene match. Germline loops: CDR1 SNHLY, CDR2 FYNNEI.

Concerning this clone itself: In the same sample, other DNA sequences code for this CDR3. V and J are TRBV6-5 and TRBJ2-1; D remains unclear. The CDR3 consists of 11 residues. Trimming left V 6 bases short and J 4 bases short, with 4 bases between. Germline assignment: CDR1 MNHEY and CDR2 SVGAGI. The CDR3 spells CASSLYNEQFF. The DNA for the CDR3 is TGTGCCAGCAGCCTATACAATGAGCAGTTCTTC.

The CDR3 nucleotides read TGTGCCAGCAGCTTGGAAACAGGGATCTGGGCTAATGAAAAACTGTTTTTT. The encoded protein is CASSLETGIWANEKLFF. The chain links TRBV5-6 to TRBJ1-4; the D gene is possibly TRBD1 (6 bases). CDR1 and CDR2 from the germline V gene are SGHDT and YYEEEE. Trimming shortened V by 0 bases and J by 3 bases, and 15 bases separated the two germline ends. The CDR3 runs 17 residues.

The genes are TRBV7-8 and TRBJ2-3, with D possibly TRBD1 on 6 matching bases. This CDR3 region has 14 residues. V dropped 2 bases and J dropped 5 bases, with 11 bases sitting between them. From germline, CDR1 is SGHVS and CDR2 FQNEAQ. The CDR3 nucleotides are TGTGCCAGCAGCTTACAGGGGATGGTAGATACGCAGTATTTT. It encodes CASSLQGMVDTQYF.

The V call is TRBV7-6, the J call TRBJ2-7; 8 bases match TRBD1. J lost 6 bases, V lost 5 bases, and 6 bases had no gene match. This CDR3 comprises 13 residues. Germline loops: CDR1 SGHVS, CDR2 FNYEAQ. Written as DNA, the CDR3 is TGTGCCAGCAGCATACTACAGGGGGGCGAGCAGTACTTC. Translation: CASSILQGGEQYF.

This clone was counted a few times. J is TRBJ2-2 and V is TRBV18; 9 bases agree with TRBD1. The CDR3 totals 16 residues. Germline V CDR1 and CDR2: KGHSH, LQKENI. The trim removed 6 bases at V and 0 bases at J, leaving 5 bases unmatched. As DNA, the CDR3 is TGTGCCAGCTCTCAACAGGGGGCAACGAACACCGGGGAGCTGTTTTTT. This encodes CASSQQGATNTGELFF.